The T cell receptor beta chain described here comes from a study of molecular identifiers for immune sequencing clone quantification. This clonotype occurred a few times. Being one base from a much bigger clone, this may be a read error. Between roughly 20,000 and 1,100,000 sorted cells, with 10%, 30% or 50% RNA, yielded naive CD8 libraries. Sorting was used to obtain naive CD8 T cells (CD8+CD4-CCR7+CD45RA+). Methods described previously were used for bulk TCR libraries, and listed TCR primers were applied. TCRdb called the PCR reads again in MiXCR, with one record for every CDR3 protein. The sample records about 320,000 distinct CDR3 sequences, over 20% being singletons. The CDR3 length is 15 residues.

The rearrangement links TRBV5-3 to TRBJ2-7; D is possibly TRBD1 (5 bases). TRBV5-3 is noted as an ORF with a role that remains uncertain. The sequencing input was naive CD8+ T cells from blood, with Jurkat cell RNA spiked in. As to subset: FACS-sorted CD8+CD4-CCR7+CD45RA+ naive T cells. The receptor was derived from a human donor in good health. Some libraries in this study had Jurkat cell RNA spiked in. The CDR3 sequence: CASSLAFDSSYERYF. The CDR3 bases are TGTGCCAGCAGCTTGGCCTTCGACAGCTCCTACGAGCGGTACTTC.